Reported below is one T cell receptor (beta chain). Primed by a sample-barcoded 5' primer and a J-beta primer mix, a second PCR proceeded for roughly 7 to 11 cycles. TCRdb recomputed calls from the 5' RACE reads with MiXCR, one row per CDR3 protein. The data hold about 940,000 distinct CDR3 sequences, with around 48% observed a single time. From germline, CDR1 is SGHAT and CDR2 FQNNGV. V shed 3 bases and J 11 bases; nucleotides not matched to a gene: 7. The CDR3 runs 13 residues. The data are from a study of blood T cells in healthy people across ages. The chain links TRBV11-2 to TRBJ2-5; 9 bases agree with TRBD2. Sequencing used blood. This receptor was taken from a man aged 25 to 40 in good health. The chain's CDR3 is CASSFGERGEQYF. DNA for the CDR3: TGTGCCAGCAGCTTCGGAGAGCGGGGGGAGCAGTACTTC. The complete variable domain, with remaining parts taken from reference TRBV11-2 and TRBJ2-5, reads EAGVAQSPRYKIIEKRQSVAFWCNPISGHATLYWYQQILGQGPKLLIQFQNNGVVDDSQLPKDRFSAERLKGVDSTLKIQPAKLEDSAVYLCASSFGERGEQYFGPGTRLLVL.